The T cell receptor beta chain under discussion was sequenced for a study of blood T cell repertoires in COVID-19 (dated by TCRdb to 2020 to 2022). At the level of the whole study: Samples from collaborators originated in the United States, Italy and Spain and spanned both the acute and convalescent phases of COVID-19. The material from the prospective study consisted of cDNA or gDNA derived from T cells, B-cell-depleted T cells, or PBMCs. The dataset comprised deeply sampled blood TCRbeta repertoires from subjects exposed to, actively infected with, or recovered from COVID-19. The repertoires were made available in a free public database intended to serve as a resource for research on the immune response to SARS-CoV-2. The samples were drawn from the first 160 participants of the ongoing ImmuneRACE study and from 1,254 subjects provided by 6 global collaborators. The sample metadata nearly always contained a de-identified subject ID, COVID-19 status, age in years and sex. Where HLA class I and class II types were available, the types were taken from metadata supplied by the sample provider, not from assay-based typing. General findings and caveats noted by the study authors: Clinical and demographic metadata were provided uncurated, with the amount varying by source and participant.

A note on this clone: This clone's antigen is unknown. Base quality data are lacking; no much larger clone is found one base away.

The immunoSEQ Assay, a bias-controlled multiplex PCR, was used to amplify TCRbeta CDR3 regions from genomic DNA. The study's own analysis went as follows. The number of nucleated cells in each sample was estimated from the amplification of reference gene primers within the assay. To quantify the absolute abundance of each unique TCRbeta CDR3 rearrangement, sequence reads were collapsed and filtered. Productive Simpson clonality was computed per sample as the square root of Simpson's diversity index over productive rearrangements. As stored in TCRdb, this immuneACCESS dataset retains in-frame rearrangements with V and J assigned. A fraction of the clones does not appear; measured against another copy, unresolved V genes explain less than half of the discrepancy, and the remainder lacks a known reason. V and J calls plus clone size are reproduced from that table; the DNA served to infer D and trimming. The sample data list under 250,000 clones, and roughly 84% of these were observed just once. More than 4.5% of the sample belongs to the ten largest clones.

Samples from volunteer blood donors who had recovered from COVID-19 were contributed by a second Seattle source. Collaborating institutions collected whole blood in K2EDTA tubes following their own protocols. Collaborator samples were shipped for TCRbeta analysis as frozen whole blood, isolated PBMCs, or DNA extracted from either sample type. This TCR derives from a woman in her fifties or sixties who had recovered from COVID-19. Sequencing was done on a sample of peripheral blood.

The DNA sequence is TGTGCCAGCAGCTTACTCGGGGGGGCCGGGGAGACCCAGTACTTC. Its protein product is CASSLLGGAGETQYF. Here the chain combines TRBV11-2 and TRBJ2-5; TRBD2 fits 8 bases in the junction. Trimming leaves V shorter by 2 bases and J shorter by 5 bases, with the junction holding 7 bases beyond the gene matches. Looking up the germline V gene yields CDR1 SGHAT and CDR2 FQNNGV. The CDR3 contains 15 residues, cysteine and phenylalanine counted. Of all the DNA, just the CDR3 is kept, 45 bases in frame from base 1. Joined to the reference TRBV11-2 and TRBJ2-5 proteins, this CDR3 gives the full variable domain: EAGVAQSPRYKIIEKRQSVAFWCNPISGHATLYWYQQILGQGPKLLIQFQNNGVVDDSQLPKDRFSAERLKGVDSTLKIQPAKLEDSAVYLCASSLLGGAGETQYFGPGTRLLVL.